These 28 T cell receptor beta chains originate from one sample sequenced in a study of T cell repertoires in cytomegalovirus infection. From the reads, TCRdb called clonotypes with MiXCR, one entry per CDR3 protein. The table has approximately 700,000 distinct CDR3 sequences, about a third seen once. Sequenced sample: PBMCs. These receptors came from a human donor in good health (CMV status not recorded). Some clones in this sample may be carry-over from other donors' samples.

Only a few counts were recorded for this clonotype. For the CDR3, the DNA is TGTGCCAGCTCCCGGAGGGGGCCGGATCAGCCCCAGCATTTT. Its translation is CASSRRGPDQPQHF. V is TRBV27 and J is TRBJ1-5, with 7 positions matching TRBD1. CDR1 is MNHEY, CDR2 SMNVEV, per germline (reference sequence). The trim removed 8 bases at V and 5 bases at J, leaving 9 bases unmatched. The CDR3 length is 14 residues.

The gene calls are TRBV14 and TRBJ2-3; D gene uncertain. Trimming removed 1 base from V and 2 bases from J, with 22 bases in between. CDR1 and CDR2 (germline): SGHDN, FVKESK. This CDR3 is 19 amino acids long. CDR3 residues: CASSQGAFGPQTFTDTQYF. The CDR3 bases are TGTGCCAGCAGCCAAGGGGCCTTCGGGCCGCAAACGTTCACAGATACGCAGTATTTT.

A single count supports this clonotype. V gene TRBV29-1 combines with J gene TRBJ2-1, with D unresolved. CDR1 and CDR2 from the germline V gene are SQVTM and ANQGSEA. Trimming shortened V by 5 bases and J by 3 bases, and 2 bases separated the two germline ends. This CDR3 has 10 residues. CDR3 DNA: TGCAGCGTTAACTACAATGAGCAGTTCTTC. It yields the protein CSVNYNEQFF.

The chain uses TRBV5-6 and TRBJ1-1, with D possibly being TRBD1 (5 bases). The CDR3 sequence is 15 residues long. In germline, CDR1 is SGHDT, CDR2 YYEEEE. Deletions cut 4 bases from V and 0 bases from J, with 13 bases between. The CDR3 DNA sequence: TGTGCCAGCAGCCCCCGGGGCACCTTGAACACTGAAGCTTTCTTT. Residues: CASSPRGTLNTEAFF.

This clonotype was seen a few times. This chain connects TRBV7-2 to TRBJ2-7; TRBD1 might be the D (6 bases). V was clipped by 0 bases and J by 10 bases, with 10 bases between them. The CDR3 loop spans 12 amino acids. Germline CDR1 is SGHTA and CDR2 is FQGNSA. CDR3 sequence (DNA): TGTGCCAGCAGCTTAGCGGGGACACTCCAGTACTTC. Its translation: CASSLAGTLQYF.

This chain links TRBV5-1 with TRBJ2-1; 12 bases are shared with TRBD2. Germline-derived CDR1 and CDR2 are SGHRS and YFSETQ. The CDR3 runs to 17 residues. After removal of 1 base from V and 8 bases from J, the junction contained 10 bases not matched to a gene. The CDR3 loop is CASSLNQGLAGGDEQFF. DNA of the CDR3: TGCGCCAGCAGCTTGAATCAGGGACTAGCGGGCGGGGATGAGCAGTTCTTC.

Comments on this clonotype: A read error is likely, as this CDR3 ends without the conserved phenylalanine or tryptophan. The chain joins TRBV6-8 to TRBJ2-7, with 8 bases lining up with TRBD1. This CDR3 comprises 14 residues. Trimming at V came to 6 bases and at J to 2 bases, leaving 6 bases not matched to a gene. Looked up from germline, CDR1 is MNHGY and CDR2 is SAAAGT. The CDR3 spells CASRLTGAAYEQYL. DNA for the CDR3: TGTGCCAGCAGGTTGACAGGGGCTGCCTACGAGCAGTACTTA.

This clonotype was detected ten times or more. The V gene is TRBV7-2, the J gene TRBJ1-1, with D hard to call. The V gene lost 2 bases and the J gene lost 7 bases, with 17 bases spanning the gap. There are 15 residues in the CDR3. Per germline, CDR1 SGHTA and CDR2 FQGNSA. CDR3 sequence (DNA): TGTGCCAGCAGCTTATCGTCAGGTCAGCCTGATGAAGCTTTCTTT. It yields the protein CASSLSSGQPDEAFF.

In its sample, this clonotype was seen a few times. The chain couples TRBV28 to TRBJ2-2, with D perhaps matching TRBD2 (6 bases). V lost 10 bases and J 3 bases, leaving 15 bases between the germline ends. The germline V gene encodes CDR1 MDHEN and CDR2 SYDVKM. The CDR3 is made up of 14 amino acids. DNA for the CDR3: TGTGCCATAGGGAGGTCGGGGCACACCGGGGAGCTGTTTTTT. Translating gives CAIGRSGHTGELFF.

This clonotype was recorded only once. This may arise from a read error, as a much more abundant clone is one base away. The CDR3 reads CSSSLSPRDQPQHF. The CDR3 DNA reads TGTTCCAGCAGCTTATCCCCCAGAGATCAGCCCCAGCATTTT. The chain joins TRBV7-2 to TRBJ1-5; D is unresolved. CDR1 SGHTA and CDR2 FQGNSA come from the germline V gene. CDR3 length: 14 residues.

This chain joins TRBV7-2 and TRBJ2-5; D is unclear. Germline CDR1 and CDR2: SGHTA and FQGNSA. The CDR3 consists of 15 residues. V gave up 2 bases and J gave up 0 bases, with 10 bases separating them. The CDR3 spells CASSLSVRDQETQYF. CDR3 sequence (DNA): TGTGCCAGCAGCTTATCGGTACGGGACCAAGAGACCCAGTACTTC. Full variable domain (remainder filled in from reference TRBV7-2 and TRBJ2-5): GAGVSQSPSNKVTEKGKDVELRCDPISGHTALYWYRQSLGQGLEFLIYFQGNSAPDKSGLPSDRFSAERTGGSVSTLTIQRTQQEDSAVYLCASSLSVRDQETQYFGPGTRLLVL.

The chain joins TRBV7-6 to TRBJ2-3, with D possibly being TRBD1 (5 bases). The germline V and J ends were trimmed by 8 bases and 4 bases, with 10 bases remaining between them. CDR1 and CDR2 (germline): SGHVS, FNYEAQ. The CDR3 is 12 residues long. The CDR3 DNA is TGTGCCAGCGGCAGGGTGGCAGATACGCAGTATTTT. This sequence encodes CASGRVADTQYF.

The chain carries TRBV20-1 and TRBJ2-5, with D tentatively TRBD1 (6 bases). The V gene's germline CDR1 is DFQATT and CDR2 SNEGSKA (reference sequence). CDR3 length: 13 amino acids. The V and J ends lost 5 bases and 1 base respectively, with 11 bases between them. CDR3 protein: CSAHPTGQETQYF. The CDR3, as DNA: TGCAGTGCTCACCCGACAGGCCAAGAGACCCAGTACTTC.

This CDR3 reads CASSPLRGQGLNEQYF. Written as DNA, the CDR3 is TGTGCCAGCAGTCCACTCCGGGGACAGGGGCTGAACGAGCAGTACTTC. This sequence joins TRBV27 and TRBJ2-7, with 10 bases lining up with TRBD1. The CDR3 has 16 amino acids. Germline V gene sequence: CDR1 MNHEY, CDR2 SMNVEV (reference sequence). The trim removed 5 bases at V and 5 bases at J, leaving 12 bases unmatched.

The chain is built from TRBV10-3 and TRBJ2-5; TRBD2 agrees at 8 bases. Germline V gives CDR1 ENHRY, CDR2 SYGVKD. The CDR3 is 14 residues long. V dropped 3 bases and J dropped 5; count of bases not matched to a gene: 5. The CDR3 region is CAISDIREGETQYF. CDR3 bases: TGTGCCATCAGTGATATACGGGAGGGGGAGACCCAGTACTTC.

Turning to this clonotype: It may be a read error: a sequence one base away is much more abundant. The V and J genes are TRBV27 and TRBJ2-7; 8 nucleotides align to TRBD2. The CDR3 is 16 amino acids. The V gene's germline CDR1 is MNHEY and CDR2 SMNVEV (reference sequence). V lost 8 bases and J lost 3; bases outside the gene matches: 15. The CDR3 nucleotides read TGTGCCAGCTGCTCAACCCACACTAGCGGAGGCTACGAGCAGTACTTC. Its protein is CASCSTHTSGGYEQYF.

Remarks on this clonotype: A much larger clone is a single base away; this may be a read error. The gene calls are TRBV12-3 or TRBV12-4 and TRBJ2-7; no reliable D call. This CDR3 has 13 amino acids. The V gene lost 7 bases and the J gene lost 3 bases, with 13 bases spanning the gap. CDR3 protein: CASKHHRGYEQYF. Here the CDR3 DNA reads TGTGCCAGCAAACACCATCGTGGCTACGAGCAGTACTTC.

This clonotype was counted once. The V gene is TRBV5-6, the J gene TRBJ1-4; D is possibly TRBD1 (6 bases). Trimming pared 4 bases from V and 8 bases from J, leaving 18 bases between. This CDR3 is 15 amino acids long. Germline CDR1 is SGHDT and CDR2 is YYEEEE. DNA for the CDR3: TGTGCCAGCAGCCCGACGGGGGGGCGCTACGAAAAACTGTTTTTT. Encoded protein: CASSPTGGRYEKLFF.

J is TRBJ2-3 and V is TRBV28, with 9 nucleotides matching TRBD1. Germline trimming cut 3 bases from V and 14 bases from J; bases unmatched to any gene: 9. The CDR3 is 13 residues long. Per the germline V gene, CDR1 is MDHEN and CDR2 is SYDVKM. The CDR3 nucleotides read TGTGCCAGCAGTTTCCGGCTACAGGGGGCGCGGTATTTT. Its translation: CASSFRLQGARYF.

V usage is TRBV27 and J usage is TRBJ2-7; TRBD1 aligns across 9 bases. V shed 6 bases, J shed 5 bases, and the junction held 11 bases outside the gene matches. Germline CDR1 and CDR2: MNHEY and SMNVEV (reference sequence). The CDR3 totals 15 residues. The CDR3 here is CASRPYRGRLDEQYF. The CDR3 coding sequence is TGTGCCAGCAGACCCTACAGGGGGCGCCTAGACGAGCAGTACTTC.

This chain connects TRBV2 to TRBJ1-2, with D maybe TRBD1 (5 bases). This CDR3 region has 12 residues. Per the germline V gene, CDR1 is SNHLY and CDR2 is FYNNEI. The V and J ends lost 6 bases and 5 bases respectively, with 10 bases between them. CDR3 nucleotide sequence: TGTGCCAGCAGAGCACAGGTTTATGGCTACACCTTC. Its protein product is CASRAQVYGYTF.

A remark on this clonotype: It may be a read error: a sequence one base away is much more abundant. The conserved final phenylalanine or tryptophan is absent from the CDR3, which likely points to a read error. The V and J genes are TRBV20-1 and TRBJ2-3; D possibly matches TRBD1 or TRBD2 (5 bases each). This CDR3 is built from 13 residues. The germline V gene encodes CDR1 DFQATT and CDR2 SNEGSKA (reference sequence). CDR3 coding DNA: TGCAGCCACCGGGACCCTGTCACAGATACGCAGTATTGT. It codes for CSHRDPVTDTQYC.

V and J are TRBV6-6 and TRBJ2-1, with 7 bases identical to TRBD1. The CDR3 contains 19 residues. The trim removed 4 bases at V and 3 bases at J, leaving 18 bases unmatched. Germline V gene data show CDR1 as MNHNY and CDR2 as SVGAGI (reference sequence). The CDR3 loop is CASSSSLNRGQVVYNEQFF. As DNA, the CDR3 is TGTGCCAGCAGTTCCTCCCTCAACAGGGGCCAGGTAGTCTACAATGAGCAGTTCTTC.

The chain combines TRBV19 with TRBJ1-2; a possible D gene is TRBD1 (5 bases). CDR3 length equals 12 residues. Germline-derived CDR1 and CDR2 are LNHDA and SQIVND (reference sequence). With 10 bases removed from V and 4 bases from J, the gap between germline ends came to 13 bases. DNA for the CDR3: TGTGCCACCTCGACAGCTTTCTATGGCTACACCTTC. This translates into CATSTAFYGYTF.

With regard to this clonotype: The germline gene is not matched at one end of the junction; a read error may be the cause. This chain's CDR3 is CDSSFIQGSTDTQYF. The CDR3 coding sequence is TGTGACAGCAGCTTCATCCAGGGGAGCACAGATACGCAGTATTTT. This sequence joins TRBV7-6 and TRBJ2-3; TRBD1 is a possible D gene (6 bases). CDR1 and CDR2 from the germline V gene are SGHVS and FNYEAQ. The CDR3 is made up of 15 amino acids.

This clonotype was seen a few times. This chain joins TRBV11-1 and TRBJ2-7; D is possibly TRBD1 (6 bases). V was shortened by 6 bases and J by 6 bases, with 18 bases between the two germline ends. The CDR3 spans 14 residues. Per germline, CDR1 SGHAT and CDR2 FQDESV (reference sequence). CDR3 nucleotides: TGTGCCAGCAGACAGGGAGCGATCCCATCCGAGCAGTACTTC. This sequence encodes CASRQGAIPSEQYF.

The chain links TRBV7-9 to TRBJ1-1; 7 nucleotides match TRBD1. Trimming took 6 bases from V and 6 from J; bases not matched to a gene: 13. The CDR3 contains 15 residues. Germline CDR1 is SEHNR and CDR2 is FQNEAQ (reference sequence). CDR3 region: CASRSQGSPFAEAFF. The CDR3 bases are TGTGCCAGCAGGTCACAGGGGAGTCCTTTCGCTGAAGCTTTCTTT.

This clonotype was counted only a few times. This chain links TRBV28 with TRBJ2-1; 7 nucleotides match TRBD1. V lost 6 bases to trimming and J lost 4 bases; unmatched junction nucleotides: 9. Germline CDR1 and CDR2: MDHEN and SYDVKM. This CDR3 region has 15 residues. DNA of the CDR3: TGTGCCAGCAGCCGACAGGGCCCCGGGTACAATGAGCAGTTCTTC. This encodes CASSRQGPGYNEQFF. The full variable domain, completed using reference TRBV28 and TRBJ2-1, is DVKVTQSSRYLVKRTGEKVFLECVQDMDHENMFWYRQDPGLGLRLIYFSYDVKMKEKGDIPEGYSVSREKKERFSLILESASTNQTSMYLCASSRQGPGYNEQFFGPGTRLTVL.